This T cell receptor beta chain emerged from a study of type 1 and type 2 diabetes patients. Whole-study results and caveats: In type 2 diabetes, highly-expanded CD4+ clones took a median about 4% of reads.

The PCR template was genomic DNA. Multiplex PCR with 30 forward and 13 reverse primers amplified the TCR beta CDR3. TCRdb re-called the multiplex PCR reads with MiXCR, one entry per CDR3 protein. The sample records 270,000 or so distinct CDR3 sequences, more than 40% being singletons. This clonotype turned up a few times. The target antigen is unknown. This CDR3 has 13 amino acids. The germline V and J ends were trimmed by 3 bases and 2 bases, with 8 bases remaining between them. Germline V gives CDR1 SGDLS, CDR2 YYNGEE. Roughly 9.5 milliliters of peripheral blood were collected from each participant. V gene TRBV9 combines with J gene TRBJ1-1; D uncertain. The sequenced sample consisted of peripheral blood mononuclear cells (PBMCs). This clonotype was sampled from a man younger than 35 with type 2 diabetes. This CDR3 is CASSGGDNTEAFF. CDR3 bases: TGTGCCAGCAGCGGAGGTGACAACACTGAAGCTTTCTTT.